The rows below give T cell receptor beta chains drawn from one sample of a study of blood T cell repertoires in COVID-19. TCRdb's table, derived via immunoSEQ multiplex PCR, lists solely in-frame clones and lacks some. The data show hundreds of thousands of clones, around nine tenths seen once. The sample was peripheral blood. The receptors stem from a man aged 40-50 years with acute or convalescent COVID-19. The CDR3 runs from the conserved cysteine through the conserved F or W. D genes are given only for firm matches. Only some rows state a clone size, as once, few, many or a class for expanded clones.

>TRBV6-5|TRBJ1-2|TRBD1|NA
TGTGCCAGCAGGAGGACAGGGGGCCTATATGGCTACACCTTC
CASRRTGGLYGYTF
>TRBV24-1|TRBJ2-2|TRBD1|NA
TGTGCCACCAGTGATTCCGACAGGGGGCGAAGCACCGGGGAGCTGTTTTTT
CATSDSDRGRSTGELFF
>TRBV7-2|TRBJ1-1|NA|few
TGTGCCAGCAGCTTAGAACGGGAAAAGAGAGCTTTCTTT
CASSLEREKRAFF
>TRBV5-1|TRBJ2-3|TRBD2|NA
TGCGCCAGCAGCCGAGCGGGGGGGCCAGATACGCAGTATTTT
CASSRAGGPDTQYF
>TRBV15|TRBJ1-3|NA|NA
TGTGCCACCAGTCGGTTTTCAAACACCATATATTTT
CATSRFSNTIYF
>TRBV7-8|TRBJ1-6|NA|NA
TGTGCCAGCAGCAATAACATTAATTCACCCCTCCACTTT
CASSNNINSPLHF
>TRBV4-1|TRBJ1-5|TRBD1|NA
TGCGCCAGCAGCCAAGAAGGGACAGGGCATGTCAATCAGCCCCAGCATTTT
CASSQEGTGHVNQPQHF
>TRBV18|TRBJ1-2|TRBD1|NA
TGTGCCAGCTCATTGTCGGGCCCGGGACAGGGCTACACCTTC
CASSLSGPGQGYTF
>TRBV5-4|TRBJ2-7|TRBD2|once
TGTGCCAGCAGCTTATCCGCGACGGGGGGGATTGACTTC
CASSLSATGGIDF
>TRBV6-5|TRBJ1-3|NA|NA
TGTGCCAGTATTGGACAGCTTGTTTTAAACACCATATATTTT
CASIGQLVLNTIYF
>TRBV29-1|TRBJ2-7|NA|NA
TGCAGCGCCTCGACCGGACAGAGCTCCTACGAGCAGTACTTC
CSASTGQSSYEQYF
>TRBV2|TRBJ2-7|NA|NA
TGTGCCAGCAGCGTACAAGGGGGCTACGAGCAGTACTTC
CASSVQGGYEQYF
>TRBV9|TRBJ1-2|NA|NA
TGTGCCAGCAGCCTCCCACTTGTCGGCTACACCTTC
CASSLPLVGYTF
>TRBV5-1|TRBJ2-7|TRBD1|once
TGCGCCAGCAGATTAAGACAGGGCTACGAGCAGTACTTC
CASRLRQGYEQYF
>TRBV5-5|TRBJ1-3|TRBD1|NA
TGTGCCAGCAGCCCGGACAGGGGAGGAAACACCATATATTTT
CASSPDRGGNTIYF
>TRBV6-5|TRBJ1-2|TRBD1|NA
TGTGCCAGCAGTTGGACAGGGGGAACCTATGGCTACACCTTC
CASSWTGGTYGYTF
>TRBV19|TRBJ2-7|TRBD2|NA
TGTGCCAGTAGTATGGGACTAACAGTTGAGCAGTACTTC
CASSMGLTVEQYF
>TRBV18|TRBJ2-7|NA|NA
TGTGCCAGCTCCCTCACGGAGGCCTACGAGCAGTACTTC
CASSLTEAYEQYF
>TRBV30|TRBJ2-7|NA|NA
TGTGCCTGGACCCTGAAGGTAGGGGTGTACGAGCAGTACTTC
CAWTLKVGVYEQYF
>TRBV7-8|TRBJ2-7|TRBD2|NA
TGTGCCAGCAGTACAGGGTCTAGCGGGGCTTCTCCCTCCTACGAGCAGTACTTC
CASSTGSSGASPSYEQYF
>TRBV18|TRBJ2-7|TRBD1|NA
TGTGCCAGCTCACCCCTGACAGGGGTGAACGAGCAGTACTTC
CASSPLTGVNEQYF
>TRBV19|TRBJ1-1|NA|once
TGTGCCAGCGAGGGAAAGGGCTTGAGAACTGAAGCTTTCTTT
CASEGKGLRTEAFF
>TRBV29-1|TRBJ2-7|TRBD1|NA
TGCAGCGTTAGTGGACAGGGTTATTATAGTACGGGCGAGCAGTACTTC
CSVSGQGYYSTGEQYF
>TRBV29-1|TRBJ2-7|TRBD2|NA
TGCAGCGGGGGGGGGACTTCCTCCTACGAGCAGTACTTC
CSGGGTSSYEQYF
>TRBV10-2|TRBJ1-2|TRBD1|NA
TGCGCCAGCAGTGATGGACAGGGCTATGGCTACACCTTC
CASSDGQGYGYTF
>TRBV30|TRBJ2-1|TRBD2|NA
TGTGCCTGGAGTCCTAGCGGACTCGAGCAGTTCTTC
CAWSPSGLEQFF
>TRBV24-1|TRBJ2-7|TRBD2|NA
TGTGCCATCAGAGTTCCCTATAGCGGGGGCGGAGGGTACGAGCAGTACTTC
CAIRVPYSGGGGYEQYF
>TRBV5-3|TRBJ2-1|TRBD2|NA
TGTGCCAGAAGCTTCACCCCGGAGCGGGGGGGCAATGAGCAGTTCTTC
CARSFTPERGGNEQFF
>TRBV20-1|TRBJ1-2|NA|few
TGCAGTGCTAGTTCGACAGGCTATGGCTACACCTTC
CSASSTGYGYTF
>TRBV10-1|TRBJ1-1|TRBD1|NA
TGCGCCAGCAGGAGGACAGGGGATAACACTGAAGCTTTCTTT
CASRRTGDNTEAFF
>TRBV11-2|TRBJ1-3|TRBD1|once
TGTGCCAGCAGCTCCGACAGGGTCCCCGGAAACACCATATATTTT
CASSSDRVPGNTIYF